These 20 T cell receptor beta chains came from one sample sequenced in a study of T cells after yellow fever vaccination. TCRdb re-called the 5' RACE reads through MiXCR, storing one row per CDR3 protein. The sample holds about 170,000 distinct CDR3 sequences, about 6% seen once. The sample in question was CD4+ T cells sorted from PBMCs, obtained on the day of the first yellow fever vaccination. The receptor set was obtained from a young man who received the YFV17D yellow fever vaccine.

This clonotype occurred many times. The chain combines TRBV7-2 with TRBJ2-3; TRBD2 matches 13 bases. There are 15 residues in the CDR3. Germline values: CDR1 SGHTA, CDR2 FQGNSA. After removal of 4 bases from V and 8 bases from J, the junction contained 6 bases not matched to a gene. CDR3 sequence reads: CASSSRLAGGGTQYF. The DNA for the CDR3 is TGTGCCAGCAGCTCTCGACTAGCGGGGGGAGGTACGCAGTATTTT.

Ten or more counts support this clonotype. CDR3 coding DNA: TGTGCCAGCAGCTTAGTGGGGGGAGGTCAGCCCCAGCATTTT. It translates to CASSLVGGGQPQHF. The chain joins TRBV7-8 to TRBJ1-5; the D gene is possibly TRBD1 (5 bases). The CDR3 is made up of 14 amino acids. The germline V gene has CDR1 SGHVS and CDR2 FQNEAQ. V lost 1 base, J lost 6 bases, and 10 bases lay in between.

The chain is built from TRBV30 and TRBJ2-1, with D unclear. This CDR3 contains 13 residues. Trimming pared 2 bases from V and 15 bases from J, leaving 20 bases between. The V gene's germline CDR1 is GTSNPN and CDR2 SVGIG (reference sequence). CDR3 region: CAWSFHGIQAPFF. In DNA, the CDR3 is TGTGCCTGGAGTTTTCACGGCATCCAGGCTCCGTTCTTC.

This clonotype was counted ten times or more. CDR3 DNA: TGTGCCAGCAGCCAACAACGTGGGCGGGGCGGCACCGGGGAGCTGTTTTTT. Encoded protein: CASSQQRGRGGTGELFF. The chain couples TRBV4-2 to TRBJ2-2, with TRBD2 as a possible D gene (6 bases). From germline, CDR1 is LGHNA and CDR2 YNFKEQ. This CDR3 has 17 residues. Trimming shortened V by 2 bases and J by 4 bases, and 17 bases separated the two germline ends.

This clonotype was observed at least ten times. The rearrangement uses TRBV12-3 or TRBV12-4 and TRBJ1-1; D gene ambiguous. This CDR3 is 11 amino acids long. The V and J ends lost 0 bases and 7 bases respectively, with 3 bases between them. CDR3 nucleotides: TGTGCCAGCAGTTTAGCGGTTGAAGCTTTCTTT. Residues: CASSLAVEAFF.

This clonotype turned up a few times. This chain links TRBV19 with TRBJ2-7; 9 bases fit TRBD1. The germline gives CDR1 LNHDA, CDR2 SQIVND (reference sequence). This CDR3 is built from 15 residues. The V gene end was trimmed by 6 bases and the J gene end by 1 base; junction bases not matched to a gene: 7. CDR3 residues: CASSSGQGTSYEQYV. The DNA for the CDR3 is TGTGCCAGTAGCTCCGGACAGGGGACGTCCTACGAGCAGTACGTC.

This clonotype was found many times. The rearrangement links TRBV28 to TRBJ1-2; 7 bases map to TRBD1. CDR1 and CDR2 from the germline V gene are MDHEN and SYDVKM. The V gene end was trimmed by 4 bases and the J gene end by 4 bases; junction bases not matched to a gene: 12. The CDR3 is 16 residues long. The CDR3 nucleotides read TGTGCCAGCAGTTCCCCAGGGGGGGCGAGGGGCTATGGCTACACCTTC. This sequence encodes CASSSPGGARGYGYTF.

This clonotype has just a few counts. The genes are TRBV12-3 or TRBV12-4 and TRBJ1-2; weak D call: TRBD1 (5 bases). V was trimmed by 2 bases and J by 5 bases, leaving 15 bases between them. This CDR3 has 15 residues. CDR3 sequence reads: CASSLSSIQGYGYTF. In nucleotides, the CDR3 is TGTGCCAGCAGTTTATCATCCATCCAGGGTTATGGCTACACCTTC.

This clonotype was counted only a few times. The V call is TRBV12-3 or TRBV12-4, the J call TRBJ2-3, with 10 bases lining up with TRBD1. After removal of 6 bases from V and 4 bases from J, the junction contained 1 base not matched to a gene. The CDR3 length is 13 residues. The CDR3 nucleotides are TGTGCCAGCAGGACAGGGGGCCCAGATACGCAGTATTTT. It is translated as CASRTGGPDTQYF.

This clonotype was recorded only once. The chain couples TRBV19 to TRBJ2-7, with a tentative D call TRBD2 (5 bases). The V and J ends lost 5 bases and 3 bases respectively, with 11 bases between them. This CDR3 comprises 13 residues. CDR1 is LNHDA and CDR2 is SQIVND in the germline V gene (reference sequence). This CDR3 is CASSGPGFYEQYF. CDR3 DNA sequence: TGTGCCAGTAGTGGTCCGGGATTCTACGAGCAGTACTTC. The full variable domain, in which reference TRBV19 and TRBJ2-7 provide the parts outside the CDR3, is DGGITQSPKYLFRKEGQNVTLSCEQNLNHDAMYWYRQDPGQGLRLIYYSQIVNDFQKGDIAEGYSVSREKKESFPLTVTSAQKNPTAFYLCASSGPGFYEQYFGPGTRLTVT.

This clonotype turned up a few times. The V and J genes are TRBV5-4 and TRBJ1-1; possibly TRBD1 for D (6 bases). The length of the CDR3 is 15 residues. CDR1 is SGHNT, CDR2 YYREEE, per germline (reference sequence). The V end was cut by 0 bases, the J end by 1 base, with 10 bases between. CDR3 nucleotide sequence: TGTGCCAGCAGCTTGGCCGACAGGTGGAACACTGAAGCTTTCTTT. It yields the protein CASSLADRWNTEAFF.

In this sample, this clonotype turned up many times. The chain joins TRBV18 to TRBJ2-7; maybe TRBD1 (6 bases). Trimming took 3 bases from V and 3 from J, leaving 6 bases between them. CDR3 length equals 12 residues. Germline V lookup: CDR1 KGHSH, CDR2 LQKENI. This chain's CDR3 is CASSPDSYEQYV. The CDR3 coding sequence is TGTGCCAGCTCACCGGACAGCTACGAGCAGTACGTC.

This clonotype was seen more than once but under ten times. The chain uses TRBV6-1 and TRBJ2-6; TRBD1 matches 7 bases. CDR1 MNHNS and CDR2 SASEGT come from the germline V gene. The CDR3 is 15 residues long. Trimming took 7 bases from V and 2 from J; bases not matched to a gene: 5. CDR3 sequence reads: CASTPGTAGANVLTF. The CDR3 nucleotides read TGTGCCAGCACCCCTGGGACAGCTGGGGCCAACGTCCTGACTTTC.

This clonotype came up many times. This chain joins TRBV7-2 and TRBJ2-7, with D tentatively TRBD2 (5 bases). Trimming removed 1 base from V and 4 bases from J, with 14 bases in between. Germline CDR1 and CDR2: SGHTA and FQGNSA. This CDR3 region has 15 residues. The CDR3 is CASSLGLPGRYEQYV. CDR3 DNA sequence: TGTGCCAGCAGCTTAGGATTGCCGGGGAGATACGAGCAGTACGTC.

This clonotype was seen repeatedly, ten times or more. The chain couples TRBV25-1 to TRBJ2-7; D is perhaps TRBD1 (6 bases). With 4 bases removed from V and 3 bases from J, the gap between germline ends came to 10 bases. This CDR3 region has 13 residues. The germline V gene has CDR1 MGHDK and CDR2 SYGVNS. In nucleotides, the CDR3 is TGTGCCAGCAGTGTACAGGGACGCTACGAGCAGTACTTC. Its protein is CASSVQGRYEQYF.

The rearrangement joins TRBV14 to TRBJ1-1; maybe TRBD1 (6 bases). This CDR3 has 13 amino acids. Germline-derived CDR1 and CDR2 are SGHDN and FVKESK. V was pared by 4 bases and J by 8 bases, with 14 bases between. CDR3 nucleotide sequence: TGTGCCAGCAGCCCAGGGGCAACCGGGGAAGCTTTCTTT. Encoded protein: CASSPGATGEAFF.

V and J are TRBV7-2 and TRBJ1-4; D is perhaps TRBD1 (6 bases). Germline V gene sequence: CDR1 SGHTA, CDR2 FQGNSA. The CDR3 consists of 14 residues. The V and J ends lost 5 bases and 5 bases respectively, with 12 bases between them. In nucleotides, the CDR3 is TGTGCCAGCAGCCCGGACAGTTACAATGAAAAACTGTTTTTT. Encoded protein: CASSPDSYNEKLFF.

Of note for this clonotype: A much bigger clone sits one base away, suggesting this may be a read error. The chain recombines TRBV5-1 with TRBJ2-3; 8 bases agree with TRBD2. V lost 4 bases and J lost 8; bases outside the gene matches: 12. The CDR3 is 15 residues long. Germline lookup yields CDR1 SGHRS and CDR2 YFSETQ. DNA of the CDR3: TGCGCCAGCAGCATACCGGGACTAGAAAATAGTACGCAGTATTTT. It specifies CASSIPGLENSTQYF.

The genes are TRBV5-1 and TRBJ2-1; TRBD2 is a possible D gene (6 bases). The CDR3 is 14 amino acids. Trimming took off 4 bases at V and 9 bases at J, with 17 bases between the two ends. CDR1 is SGHRS and CDR2 is YFSETQ in the germline V gene. CDR3 residues: CASSRGGVSAEQFF. In DNA, the CDR3 is TGCGCCAGCAGCAGGGGAGGTGTTAGCGCTGAGCAGTTCTTC.

This clonotype was picked up a small number of times. This chain links TRBV11-2 with TRBJ2-1; 7 bases fit TRBD2. The V and J ends lost 4 bases and 0 bases, in that order; junction bases with no gene match: 12. This CDR3 has 18 residues. Germline CDR1 reads SGHAT; CDR2 reads FQNNGV. CDR3 sequence: CASSSHYGGTYSYNEQFF. The CDR3 region has the DNA TGTGCCAGCAGCTCACATTACGGGGGGACGTACTCCTACAATGAGCAGTTCTTC.